These 9 T cell receptor beta chains originate from one sample sequenced in a study of Tregs in tolerant kidney transplant recipients (dated 2019 in TCRdb). Library preparation used the immunoSEQ multiplex PCR assay. TCRdb retrieved this table from immuneACCESS and kept in-frame rearrangements only. Not all clones are present; in checked studies, unresolved V genes account for under half, and no reason is known for the remainder. Here the sample has 80,000 to 90,000 clones; around 94% occur a single time. The ten biggest clones cover 4.5% to 5% of the sample. The sample was CD8+ T cells from blood. Source of these receptors: a human donor in good health.

The V gene is TRBV11-2, the J gene TRBJ2-3, with 11 bases identical to TRBD2. CDR1 is SGHAT, CDR2 FQNNGV, per germline. The CDR3 length is 16 residues. V lost 1 base to trimming and J lost 5 bases; unmatched junction nucleotides: 5. CDR3: CASSLVLAGAGDTQYF. As DNA, the CDR3 is TGTGCCAGCAGCTTAGTACTAGCGGGAGCGGGAGATACGCAGTATTTT. The full variable domain, its missing parts supplied by reference TRBV11-2 and TRBJ2-3, is EAGVAQSPRYKIIEKRQSVAFWCNPISGHATLYWYQQILGQGPKLLIQFQNNGVVDDSQLPKDRFSAERLKGVDSTLKIQPAKLEDSAVYLCASSLVLAGAGDTQYFGPGTRLTVL.

The chain combines TRBV5-1 with TRBJ2-3; D perhaps matches TRBD2 (6 bases). Deletions cut 1 base from V and 1 base from J, with 7 bases between. The CDR3 sequence is 14 residues long. Germline lookup yields CDR1 SGHRS and CDR2 YFSETQ. In nucleotides, the CDR3 is TGCGCCAGCAGCTTGTCGGGGGGCACAGATACGCAGTATTTT. It specifies CASSLSGGTDTQYF.

The genes are TRBV27 and TRBJ2-7, with TRBD1 matching over 8 bases. Germline CDR1 MNHEY, CDR2 SMNVEV (reference sequence). This CDR3 comprises 15 residues. V was pared by 5 bases and J by 5 bases, with 11 bases of the junction left unmatched. Written as DNA, the CDR3 is TGTGCCAGCAGTACCTTGGACAGGGCGTTCGACGAGCAGTACTTC. Encoded protein: CASSTLDRAFDEQYF.

The sample holds one count of this clone. The chain links TRBV6-5 to TRBJ2-7; TRBD2 might be the D (7 bases). CDR3 length equals 13 residues. Per germline, CDR1 MNHEY and CDR2 SVGAGI. V was shortened by 4 bases and J by 3 bases, with 10 bases between the two germline ends. The CDR3 loop reads CASSLGGGYEQYF. DNA for the CDR3: TGTGCCAGCAGTTTGGGAGGGGGCTACGAGCAGTACTTC.

The genes are TRBV9 and TRBJ1-2; the D is unclear. There are 15 residues in the CDR3. V dropped 4 bases and J dropped 4 bases, with 17 bases sitting between them. In germline, CDR1 is SGDLS, CDR2 YYNGEE. This CDR3 reads CASSRREGRGYGYTF. CDR3 sequence (DNA): TGTGCCAGCAGCCGCCGGGAAGGCCGGGGCTATGGCTACACCTTC.

This clone was counted a single time. V and J are TRBV5-8 and TRBJ2-7, with 8 bases lining up with TRBD1. J lost 2 bases, V lost 4 bases, and 8 bases had no gene match. The CDR3 has 15 residues. Germline V lookup: CDR1 SGHTS, CDR2 YDEGEE. The CDR3 coding sequence is TGTGCCAGCAGCCAAGTCTCGACAGGGGCCTACGAGCAGTACTTC. Translating gives CASSQVSTGAYEQYF.

The V and J genes are TRBV7-9 and TRBJ2-3; D remains unclear. This CDR3 region has 14 residues. Between the trimmed V and J ends, which lost 3 bases and 1 base, there was a span of 8 bases. The germline gives CDR1 SEHNR, CDR2 FQNEAQ (reference sequence). The CDR3 bases are TGTGCCAGCAGCTTGGAGCAGGGCACAGATACGCAGTATTTT. Its translation: CASSLEQGTDTQYF.

V gene TRBV10-3 combines with J gene TRBJ2-7; 11 bases map to TRBD1. The CDR3 has 16 amino acids. J lost 4 bases, V lost 5 bases, and 10 bases had no gene match. Germline V gene lookup returns CDR1 ENHRY and CDR2 SYGVKD. As DNA, the CDR3 is TGTGCCATCAGTCAGGACAGGGGGCTGACCCTATACGAGCAGTACTTC. This encodes CAISQDRGLTLYEQYF.

Remarks on this clone: Sequence at one end of the junction differs from germline and may be a read error. DNA of the CDR3: TGTGCCAGTAGCTCGGGACTAGCAAAGAGGGGCGACAATGAGCAGTTCTTC. Translation: CASSSGLAKRGDNEQFF. The rearrangement uses TRBV11-1 and TRBJ2-1; 9 bases are a match to TRBD2. Germline values: CDR1 SGHAT, CDR2 FQDESV (reference sequence). The CDR3 consists of 17 residues.